The 18 T cell receptor beta chains listed next were all sequenced from one sample in a study of blood T cell repertoires in COVID-19. Profiling relied on immunoSEQ multiplex PCR, and the TCRdb table lists in-frame clones only, not all of them. The sample consists of under 170,000 clones, approximately 86% of them appearing once. Material for sequencing was peripheral blood. All receptors come from a man aged 65 to 85 with acute or convalescent COVID-19.

The rearrangement links TRBV5-5 to TRBJ2-5; D uncertain. V gave up 2 bases and J gave up 4 bases, with 9 bases separating them. This CDR3 has 13 amino acids. The germline V gene has CDR1 SGHKS and CDR2 YYEKEE (reference sequence). The chain's CDR3 is CASSFSFRETQYF. The CDR3 DNA sequence: TGTGCCAGCAGCTTTAGTTTCCGAGAGACCCAGTACTTC.

In this sample, this clone turned up once. This chain connects TRBV10-1 to TRBJ2-5; TRBD1 is a possible D gene (5 bases). The germline V and J ends were trimmed by 2 bases and 1 base, with 8 bases remaining between them. Germline loops: CDR1 WNHNN, CDR2 SYGVQD (reference sequence). This CDR3 has 14 amino acids. Written as DNA, the CDR3 is TGCGCCAGCAGTGAGGCAAGGGGCCAAGAGACCCAGTACTTC. It is translated as CASSEARGQETQYF.

This chain connects TRBV7-2 to TRBJ2-1; weak D call: TRBD2 (6 bases). Germline-derived CDR1 and CDR2 are SGHTA and FQGNSA. CDR3 length: 18 residues. V lost 0 bases and J lost 0, with 15 bases in between. The DNA of the CDR3 is TGTGCCAGCAGCTTAGCCCTGGGACTTAAGAGCTCCTACAATGAGCAGTTCTTC. Residues: CASSLALGLKSSYNEQFF.

This clone appeared a single time. This chain joins TRBV30 and TRBJ2-3, with D uncertain. Trimming took off 5 bases at V and 0 bases at J, with 12 bases between the two ends. This CDR3 is built from 14 residues. Germline V CDR1 and CDR2: GTSNPN, SVGIG (reference sequence). Here the CDR3 reads CAWGQSSSTDTQYF. The DNA of the CDR3 is TGTGCCTGGGGGCAGTCCTCTAGCACAGATACGCAGTATTTT. The full variable domain, in which reference TRBV30 and TRBJ2-3 provide the parts outside the CDR3, is SQTIHQWPATLVQPVGSPLSLECTVEGTSNPNLYWYRQAAGRGLQLLFYSVGIGQISSEVPQNLSASRPQDRQFILSSKKLLLSDSGFYLCAWGQSSSTDTQYFGPGTRLTVL.

Regarding this clone: Additional DNA sequences in this sample encode the identical CDR3. V gene TRBV7-2 combines with J gene TRBJ1-1, with D hard to call. Germline CDR1 and CDR2: SGHTA and FQGNSA. Deletions cut 6 bases from V and 0 bases from J, with 8 bases between. There are 13 residues in the CDR3. CDR3 sequence (DNA): TGTGCCAGCAGTTACCGGGTGAACACTGAAGCTTTCTTT. Translated, it gives CASSYRVNTEAFF. Full variable domain (remainder filled in from reference TRBV7-2 and TRBJ1-1): GAGVSQSPSNKVTEKGKDVELRCDPISGHTALYWYRQSLGQGLEFLIYFQGNSAPDKSGLPSDRFSAERTGGSVSTLTIQRTQQEDSAVYLCASSYRVNTEAFFGQGTRLTVV.

The J gene is TRBJ2-1, the V gene TRBV6-4; TRBD2 aligns across 10 bases. The CDR3 consists of 15 residues. V was pared by 6 bases and J by 4 bases, with 6 bases of the junction left unmatched. From germline, CDR1 is MRHNA and CDR2 SNTAGT. CDR3 region: CASSPDSGRYNEQFF. The CDR3, as DNA: TGTGCCAGCAGCCCAGATAGCGGGAGGTACAATGAGCAGTTCTTC.

As concerns this clone: The same CDR3 is also encoded by other DNA sequences in this sample. The rearrangement links TRBV5-1 to TRBJ2-1; D is possibly TRBD2 (5 bases). The CDR3 loop spans 15 amino acids. Germline V gene lookup returns CDR1 SGHRS and CDR2 YFSETQ. V was clipped by 0 bases and J by 8 bases, with 15 bases between them. CDR3: CASSLELAEVDEQFF. The CDR3, as DNA: TGCGCCAGCAGCTTGGAATTGGCGGAGGTCGATGAGCAGTTCTTC.

The rearrangement links TRBV29-1 to TRBJ2-3, with 14 positions matching TRBD2. Trimming at V came to 7 bases and at J to 4 bases, leaving 1 base not matched to a gene. CDR1 and CDR2 from the germline V gene are SQVTM and ANQGSEA. The CDR3 extends over 13 amino acids. The CDR3 DNA is TGCAGCGCGGGACTAGCGGGAGCAGATACGCAGTATTTT. Translation gives CSAGLAGADTQYF.

The gene calls are TRBV5-1 and TRBJ2-7; tentative D call: TRBD1 (6 bases). Germline V CDR1 and CDR2: SGHRS, YFSETQ. The CDR3 sequence is 12 residues long. Trimming cost V 1 base and J 6 bases, with 8 bases left between them. CDR3 in amino acids: CASSLLGGEQYF. In DNA, the CDR3 is TGCGCCAGCAGCTTGTTAGGGGGCGAGCAGTACTTC.

This chain links TRBV11-3 with TRBJ2-1; 7 nucleotides agree with TRBD2. This CDR3 contains 12 residues. With V trimmed by 3 bases and J by 9 bases, 2 bases remained unmatched. Germline V CDR1 and CDR2: SGHNT, YENEEA. The DNA of the CDR3 is TGTGCCAGCAGCTTCAGCGGGACTGAGCAGTTCTTC. Protein product: CASSFSGTEQFF.

The chain joins TRBV10-3 to TRBJ2-5; perhaps TRBD1 as D (6 bases). Trimming took 3 bases from V and 5 from J, leaving 13 bases between them. Germline-derived CDR1 and CDR2 are ENHRY and SYGVKD. CDR3 length equals 14 residues. The CDR3: CAISEGRGGETQYF. CDR3 nucleotides: TGTGCCATCAGTGAAGGCAGGGGCGGGGAGACCCAGTACTTC.

In its sample, this clone was seen once. V and J are TRBV5-4 and TRBJ2-5; the D gene is possibly TRBD2 (5 bases). CDR3 size: 13 residues. V shed 4 bases and J shed 2 bases, with 9 bases lying between them. Germline V gene lookup returns CDR1 SGHNT and CDR2 YYREEE (reference sequence). CDR3: CASSARGQETQYF. The CDR3 DNA reads TGTGCCAGCAGCGCACGGGGTCAAGAGACCCAGTACTTC. The entire variable domain, with the rest obtained from reference TRBV5-4 and TRBJ2-5, is as follows: ETGVTQSPTHLIKTRGQQVTLRCSSQSGHNTVSWYQQALGQGPQFIFQYYREEENGRGNFPPRFSGLQFPNYSSELNVNALELDDSALYLCASSARGQETQYFGPGTRLLVL.

This clone showed up just once. V gene TRBV30 combines with J gene TRBJ1-6; perhaps TRBD1 as D (5 bases). The germline gives CDR1 GTSNPN, CDR2 SVGIG (reference sequence). This CDR3 region has 15 residues. The ends were cut back, 0 bases at V and 2 bases at J, with 8 bases in the middle. The CDR3 DNA sequence: TGTGCCTGGAGTGTCGGGACTACCTATAATTCACCCCTCCACTTT. It yields the protein CAWSVGTTYNSPLHF. Looking up the rest from reference TRBV30 and TRBJ1-6 gives the full variable domain: SQTIHQWPATLVQPVGSPLSLECTVEGTSNPNLYWYRQAAGRGLQLLFYSVGIGQISSEVPQNLSASRPQDRQFILSSKKLLLSDSGFYLCAWSVGTTYNSPLHFGNGTRLTVT.

This clone came up once. This rearrangement joins TRBV19 to TRBJ2-7; D is ambiguous. Germline CDR1 LNHDA, CDR2 SQIVND (reference sequence). The CDR3 contains 14 residues. The V and J ends lost 5 bases and 3 bases respectively, with 14 bases between them. DNA of the CDR3: TGTGCCAGTAGTCCCCCCGGCAGGCTCTACGAGCAGTACTTC. Protein: CASSPPGRLYEQYF.

The V call is TRBV19, the J call TRBJ2-3; the D gene is possibly TRBD1 (6 bases). Germline V gene data show CDR1 as LNHDA and CDR2 as SQIVND (reference sequence). Trimming took 7 bases from V and 6 from J, leaving 23 bases between them. The CDR3 contains 16 residues. The CDR3: CASTRGPPQVTDTQYF. CDR3 in DNA: TGTGCCAGTACCAGGGGACCCCCTCAGGTGACGGATACGCAGTATTTT.

The chain combines TRBV7-2 with TRBJ2-1; 8 bases agree with TRBD1. Germline loops: CDR1 SGHTA, CDR2 FQGNSA. The CDR3 length is 14 residues. The junction had 10 bases not matched to a gene; V was cut back by 5 bases and J by 10 bases. The CDR3 loop is CASSQDRVGREQFF. Here the CDR3 DNA reads TGTGCCAGCAGCCAGGACAGGGTAGGGAGAGAGCAGTTCTTC.

A single count supports this clone. The chain has TRBV28 and TRBJ1-6; D is unresolved. Germline lookup yields CDR1 MDHEN and CDR2 SYDVKM. This CDR3 has 12 residues. Deletions cut 3 bases from V and 14 bases from J, with 11 bases between. CDR3 DNA: TGTGCCAGCAGTTTCCGGGAAGGGACCCTCCACTTT. This encodes CASSFREGTLHF.

The V gene is TRBV9, the J gene TRBJ2-1, with D possibly matching TRBD2 (7 bases). CDR3 length: 15 amino acids. Trimming removed 0 bases from V and 6 bases from J, with 13 bases in between. Germline V gene lookup returns CDR1 SGDLS and CDR2 YYNGEE. In DNA form, the CDR3 reads TGTGCCAGCAGCGTAGCAACAGGGAGGGGCAATGAGCAGTTCTTC. This translates into CASSVATGRGNEQFF.